This entry lists 21 T cell receptor beta chains sequenced from one sample in a study of T cells after somatic rescue of genetic block. TCRdb keeps only in-frame clones here, not all; method: immunoSEQ multiplex PCR. The profile shows under 15,000 clones, roughly 73% of them singletons. Input material: peripheral blood mononuclear cells (PBMCs). Receptor source: a boy between 10 and 17 years old.

The chain couples TRBV4-2 to TRBJ2-7; TRBD2 matches 13 bases. This CDR3 contains 19 residues. CDR1 and CDR2 (germline): LGHNA, YNFKEQ. Losses at the gene ends were 4 bases for V and 6 bases for J; bases not matched to a gene: 18. This CDR3 reads CASSPGPASGLAGMLEQYF. The CDR3, as DNA: TGTGCCAGCAGCCCAGGTCCAGCCTCGGGACTAGCGGGAATGCTCGAGCAGTACTTC.

This clone has more than one count but fewer than ten. CDR3 bases: TGTGCCAGCAGCTTGAGTGACAATATAGGGGATACGCAGTATTTT. It yields the protein CASSLSDNIGDTQYF. The rearrangement joins TRBV5-4 to TRBJ2-3, with D unresolved. Germline loops: CDR1 SGHNT, CDR2 YYREEE (reference sequence). Deletions cut 1 base from V and 6 bases from J, with 15 bases between. CDR3 length: 15 residues.

In this sample, this clone turned up a few times. The gene calls are TRBV29-1 and TRBJ1-3, with 9 bases lining up with TRBD1. The CDR3 consists of 14 residues. CDR1 is SQVTM, CDR2 ANQGSEA, per germline. J gave up 0 bases and V 4 bases, and 1 base lay outside the gene matches. In DNA form, the CDR3 reads TGCAGCGTTGGACAGGGGGGCTCTGGAAACACCATATATTTT. Amino acids: CSVGQGGSGNTIYF.

The chain has TRBV18 and TRBJ2-1, with unresolved D. The CDR3 spans 11 residues. The germline CDR1 and CDR2 sequences are KGHSH and LQKENI. The V end was cut by 3 bases, the J end by 9 bases, with 6 bases between. The CDR3, as DNA: TGTGCCAGCTCACCGGAAGGTGAGCAGTTCTTC. As protein: CASSPEGEQFF.

This chain uses TRBV9 with TRBJ1-2, with D maybe TRBD1 (5 bases). Germline V gene sequence: CDR1 SGDLS, CDR2 YYNGEE. This CDR3 comprises 16 residues. Trimming removed 0 bases from V and 0 bases from J, with 12 bases in between. Here the CDR3 DNA reads TGTGCCAGCAGCGTAGTGGGAGGGGCACCTAACTATGGCTACACCTTC. This translates into CASSVVGGAPNYGYTF.

This clone is labeled as medium-sized. This chain connects TRBV6-5 to TRBJ1-5; D perhaps matches TRBD1 (6 bases). V was cut by 8 bases and J by 0 bases, with 14 bases left in between. The CDR3 runs to 15 residues. Germline-derived CDR1 and CDR2 are MNHEY and SVGAGI. The CDR3 sequence is CASPAGVYSNQPQHF. The CDR3 DNA reads as TGTGCCAGCCCAGCAGGGGTCTATAGCAATCAGCCCCAGCATTTT.

The gene calls are TRBV11-3 and TRBJ2-2; 8 nucleotides match TRBD2. From germline, CDR1 is SGHNT and CDR2 YENEEA. This CDR3 comprises 15 residues. Losses at the gene ends were 6 bases for V and 1 base for J; bases not matched to a gene: 4. The CDR3 DNA reads TGTGCCAGCAGAAGCGGGAGAGGGAACACCGGGGAGCTGTTTTTT. Its translation: CASRSGRGNTGELFF.

The V gene is TRBV6-1, the J gene TRBJ2-5; D is unclear. The J call may not be correct, given that the DNA end is closer to TRBJ2-7. The CDR3 consists of 14 residues. Germline V gene lookup returns CDR1 MNHNS and CDR2 SASEGT. The CDR3 sequence is CASKGPSSSYEQYF. CDR3 bases: TGTGCCAGCAAAGGCCCTAGTAGCTCCTACGAGCAGTACTTC.

This clone was counted only a few times. V gene TRBV6-6 combines with J gene TRBJ2-5, with D possibly being TRBD1 (5 bases). V shed 8 bases and J shed 2 bases, with 15 bases lying between them. From germline, CDR1 is MNHNY and CDR2 SVGAGI (reference sequence). This CDR3 comprises 14 residues. CDR3 in amino acids: CASSKGIVQETQYF. The CDR3 bases are TGTGCCAGCTCAAAGGGGATCGTTCAAGAGACCCAGTACTTC.

This chain connects TRBV19 to TRBJ2-7, with 7 positions matching TRBD2. J lost 0 bases, V lost 3 bases, and 2 bases had no gene match. The CDR3 is 14 residues long. The germline V gene has CDR1 LNHDA and CDR2 SQIVND (reference sequence). The CDR3 DNA follows: TGTGCCAGTAGTATTGGCGGGAGCTCCTACGAGCAGTACTTC. It codes for CASSIGGSSYEQYF.

This clone was recorded once. CDR3 nucleotide sequence: TGTGCCAGCAGTTTAGCAGGGACTCAGGAGACCCAGTACTTC. It yields the protein CASSLAGTQETQYF. V gene TRBV28 combines with J gene TRBJ2-5; TRBD2 might be the D (6 bases). With 2 bases removed from V and 5 bases from J, the gap between germline ends came to 12 bases. This CDR3 is built from 14 residues. Germline loops: CDR1 MDHEN, CDR2 SYDVKM.

The genes are TRBV5-4 and TRBJ1-1; D is perhaps TRBD1 (5 bases). CDR1 SGHNT and CDR2 YYREEE come from the germline V gene (reference sequence). V was shortened by 1 base and J by 1 base, with 5 bases between the two germline ends. This CDR3 is built from 13 residues. The CDR3: CASSLRGNTEAFF. Here the CDR3 DNA reads TGTGCCAGCAGCTTGAGGGGGAACACTGAAGCTTTCTTT.

This chain connects TRBV11-2 to TRBJ2-3, with no clear D. The CDR3 totals 16 residues. The V gene's germline CDR1 is SGHAT and CDR2 FQNNGV. Between the trimmed V and J ends, which lost 5 bases and 1 base, there was a span of 16 bases. Here the CDR3 DNA reads TGTGCCAGCAGCCGCCGGACCCGCTCGGGCACAGATACGCAGTATTTT. Its protein is CASSRRTRSGTDTQYF.

This chain uses TRBV5-1 with TRBJ2-5; D is unresolved. This CDR3 is 15 amino acids long. The germline CDR1 and CDR2 sequences are SGHRS and YFSETQ. V lost 0 bases and J 5 bases, leaving 14 bases between the germline ends. CDR3 sequence: CASSLAFLVGETQYF. The CDR3 DNA reads as TGCGCCAGCAGCTTGGCCTTTCTAGTCGGGGAGACCCAGTACTTC.

The rearrangement links TRBV18 to TRBJ2-7, with D uncertain. CDR1 and CDR2 (germline): KGHSH, LQKENI. V was clipped by 6 bases and J by 0 bases, with 6 bases between them. This CDR3 comprises 12 residues. As DNA, the CDR3 is TGTGCCAGCTCTTCGAGCTCCTACGAGCAGTACTTC. Its protein is CASSSSSYEQYF. The whole variable domain, filled in from reference TRBV18 and TRBJ2-7, reads NAGVMQNPRHLVRRRGQEARLRCSPMKGHSHVYWYRQLPEEGLKFMVYLQKENIIDESGMPKERFSAEFPKEGPSILRIQQVVRGDSAAYFCASSSSSYEQYFGPGTRLTVT.

V and J are TRBV5-6 and TRBJ1-1; D gene unclear. This CDR3 contains 15 residues. Germline CDR1 reads SGHDT; CDR2 reads YYEEEE. Trimming shortened V by 4 bases and J by 7 bases, and 20 bases separated the two germline ends. The CDR3 spells CASSRFWRSRFEAFF. The CDR3, as DNA: TGTGCCAGCAGCCGATTTTGGAGGTCGAGGTTTGAAGCTTTCTTT. Combining the CDR3 with reference TRBV5-6 and TRBJ1-1 gives the whole variable domain DAGVTQSPTHLIKTRGQQVTLRCSPKSGHDTVSWYQQALGQGPQFIFQYYEEEERQRGNFPDRFSGHQFPNYSSELNVNALLLGDSALYLCASSRFWRSRFEAFFGQGTRLTVV.

The CDR3 region is CASSLAGLQGTDTQYF. For the CDR3, the DNA is TGCGCCAGCAGCTTGGCTGGCTTGCAGGGCACAGATACGCAGTATTTT. The chain is built from TRBV5-1 and TRBJ2-3; D call uncertain. V was pared by 0 bases and J by 1 base, with 12 bases between. Germline CDR1 SGHRS, CDR2 YFSETQ. The CDR3 has 16 amino acids.

This clone is deemed medium-sized (0.01 to 0.1%). The chain is built from TRBV6-1 and TRBJ2-2, with D uncertain. Trimming removed 6 bases from V and 7 bases from J, with 12 bases in between. The germline gives CDR1 MNHNS, CDR2 SASEGT. The length of the CDR3 is 13 residues. CDR3 coding DNA: TGTGCCAGCAGGGGAATAACCTTCGGGGAGCTGTTTTTT. Translated: CASRGITFGELFF.

The chain links TRBV2 to TRBJ1-2; D is perhaps TRBD1 (5 bases). Trimming cost V 6 bases and J 4 bases, with 18 bases left between them. The germline CDR1 and CDR2 sequences are SNHLY and FYNNEI. The length of the CDR3 is 15 residues. CDR3 protein: CASSGAGGGVYGYTF. CDR3 sequence (DNA): TGTGCCAGCAGCGGGGCCGGGGGGGGAGTCTATGGCTACACCTTC.

There are a few counts of this clone. This rearrangement joins TRBV11-3 to TRBJ2-2; D is possibly TRBD1 or TRBD2 (7 bases each). The CDR3 loop spans 16 amino acids. Germline V lookup: CDR1 SGHNT, CDR2 YENEEA. The V gene lost 5 bases and the J gene lost 4 bases, with 17 bases spanning the gap. In nucleotides, the CDR3 is TGTGCCAGCAGCCCGGGGAGGGGGCGGGTCACCGGGGAGCTGTTTTTT. This gives the protein CASSPGRGRVTGELFF.

This clone has more than one count but fewer than ten. The genes are TRBV6-5 and TRBJ2-7, with D perhaps matching TRBD1 (6 bases). Trimming removed 2 bases from V and 3 bases from J, with 11 bases in between. From germline, CDR1 is MNHEY and CDR2 SVGAGI. This CDR3 is built from 14 residues. The CDR3: CASSYAQGNYEQYF. The CDR3 DNA follows: TGTGCCAGCAGTTACGCCCAGGGGAACTACGAGCAGTACTTC.